The T cell receptor (beta chain) described here comes from a study of identical twins. Study-wide results and caveats: Cord blood beta clonotypes present at high abundance carried fewer insertions; no such pattern appeared in memory repertoires.

TCRdb reanalysed the 5' RACE reads using MiXCR and keeps one entry per CDR3 protein. This table holds about 390,000 distinct CDR3 sequences, approximately 10% found once. This clonotype has only a few counts. The antigen is undetermined. The specimen was naive T cells sorted from blood. This TCR was recovered from a woman in her fifties or sixties in good health.

CDR3 protein: CATSYTAYSYEQYF. DNA of the CDR3: TGTGCCACCAGCTACACCGCGTACTCCTACGAGCAGTACTTC. V gene TRBV15 combines with J gene TRBJ2-7; D unresolved. Trimming took off 5 bases at V and 0 bases at J, with 11 bases between the two ends. Germline CDR1 LNHNV, CDR2 YYDKDF (reference sequence). The CDR3 is 14 amino acids.